The source of this T cell receptor (beta chain) is a study of T-cell memory formation after mild COVID-19. TCRdb analysed the 5' RACE reads with MiXCR anew, one entry per CDR3 protein. The sample lists about half a million distinct CDR3 sequences; 15% to 20% were seen once. This CDR3 has 14 residues. Germline loops: CDR1 SGHRS, CDR2 YFSETQ. V was clipped by 4 bases and J by 4 bases; unmatched bases: 4. The sample holds many counts of this clonotype. Its antigen is not known. Study-level points and caveats: Proof of SARS-CoV-2 specificity was absent for the second-wave clones that crested on day 37. Clones that contracted from day 15 to 85 had balanced CD4/CD8; later expanders were CD4+ biased.

Material: PBMCs or a T cell subset sorted from them (not recorded which). The chain uses TRBV5-1 and TRBJ2-7; 11 nucleotides match TRBD2. The receptor was isolated from an adult woman who had mild COVID-19 (a few samples of this study predate the infection). Cell type and time point are not known. The CDR3 here is CASSARTSGYEQYF. The CDR3, as DNA: TGCGCCAGCAGCGCCCGGACTAGCGGGTACGAGCAGTACTTC.